Listed here are 5 T cell receptor beta chains from one sample, sequenced in a study of blood T cells in healthy people across ages. Combining a sample-barcoded 5' primer with a J-beta primer mix, a second PCR ran for about 7 to 11 cycles. Using its own MiXCR run on the 5' RACE reads, TCRdb lists one record per CDR3 protein. The sample has about a million distinct CDR3 sequences, about 51% seen once. The sequenced sample was blood. Receptors were obtained from a woman in her sixties in good health.

The J gene is TRBJ2-1, the V gene TRBV13, with D perhaps matching TRBD1 (5 bases). Germline values: CDR1 PRHDT, CDR2 FYEKMQ (reference sequence). This CDR3 contains 14 residues. V was cut by 4 bases and J by 7 bases, with 14 bases left in between. In nucleotides, the CDR3 is TGTGCCAGCAGCTCGGATACCAGGGTAAATGAGCAGTTCTTC. This encodes CASSSDTRVNEQFF.

The V call is TRBV6-5, the J call TRBJ2-1; 7 positions match TRBD1. Germline V lookup: CDR1 MNHEY, CDR2 SVGAGI. The V and J ends lost 6 bases and 5 bases, in that order; junction bases with no gene match: 10. This CDR3 has 15 amino acids. CDR3 sequence reads: CASRPRTGQHNEQFF. The DNA of the CDR3 is TGTGCCAGCAGACCCAGGACAGGCCAACACAATGAGCAGTTCTTC.

V and J are TRBV2 and TRBJ1-1; D remains ambiguous. V lost 4 bases to trimming and J lost 0 bases, with 15 bases between them. Germline lookup yields CDR1 SNHLY and CDR2 FYNNEI. The CDR3 consists of 16 residues. The CDR3 DNA is TGTGCCAGCAGTGTAGGGTCCCACCACATGAACACTGAAGCTTTCTTT. Translating gives CASSVGSHHMNTEAFF.

The rearrangement uses TRBV7-8 and TRBJ2-6; possible D gene TRBD1, 6 bases. Per the germline V gene, CDR1 is SGHVS and CDR2 is FQNEAQ. This CDR3 region has 16 residues. V lost 5 bases and J lost 3, with 14 bases in between. The CDR3 loop is CASSPPGALGANVLTF. The CDR3 nucleotides read TGTGCCAGCAGCCCTCCAGGGGCACTTGGGGCCAACGTCCTGACTTTC.

This chain uses TRBV27 with TRBJ1-2, with 10 nucleotides matching TRBD1. Trimming at V came to 8 bases and at J to 7 bases, leaving 13 bases not matched to a gene. CDR1 is MNHEY, CDR2 SMNVEV, per germline (reference sequence). The CDR3 is made up of 15 amino acids. CDR3 protein: CASSKPGQGPGGYTF. The CDR3 DNA sequence: TGTGCCAGCTCAAAACCGGGACAGGGGCCTGGTGGCTACACCTTC.